The 9 T cell receptor beta chains below were found in one sample sequenced in a study of blood T cell repertoires in COVID-19. Assay used: immunoSEQ multiplex PCR; TCRdb lists only in-frame clones, some missing. The table records 59,000 or so clones, 82% of them present only once. Sequencing input: peripheral blood. Receptors originate from a human donor in a cohort sampled during active COVID-19.

The chain links TRBV3-1 (or the pseudogene TRBV3-2) to TRBJ2-3, with 12 bases that match TRBD1. V gave up 4 bases and J gave up 6 bases; unmatched junction bases: 14. This CDR3 is 18 amino acids long. Germline lookup yields CDR1 LGHDT and CDR2 YNNKEL (reference sequence). This chain's CDR3 is CASSRFPWGQGASDTQYF. CDR3 DNA: TGTGCCAGCAGCCGTTTCCCGTGGGGACAGGGGGCATCTGATACGCAGTATTTT.

The chain carries TRBV3-1 (or the pseudogene TRBV3-2) and TRBJ1-1, with D possibly being TRBD1 (6 bases). CDR1 is LGHDT and CDR2 is YNNKEL in the germline V gene (reference sequence). The CDR3 sequence is 14 residues long. V lost 4 bases and J 0 bases, leaving 9 bases between the germline ends. CDR3 residues: CASSLRTVNTEAFF. The CDR3 DNA is TGTGCCAGCAGCCTTCGGACAGTGAACACTGAAGCTTTCTTT.

The chain has TRBV11-2 and TRBJ1-1; TRBD1 might be the D (6 bases). The CDR3 has 16 residues. Trimming removed 5 bases at V and 2 bases at J, with 18 bases between. Germline V CDR1 and CDR2: SGHAT, FQNNGV. The CDR3, as DNA: TGTGCCAGCAGCCCTAGGGGGAGTCTAATTAACACTGAAGCTTTCTTT. This encodes CASSPRGSLINTEAFF.

The rearrangement joins TRBV19 to TRBJ2-7; the D is unclear. The CDR3 covers 11 residues. The germline gives CDR1 LNHDA, CDR2 SQIVND (reference sequence). The V and J ends lost 5 bases and 2 bases respectively, with 4 bases between them. CDR3: CASSSAYEQYF. CDR3 nucleotide sequence: TGTGCCAGTAGTTCCGCCTACGAGCAGTACTTC.

This chain links TRBV7-2 with TRBJ2-1, with D perhaps TRBD2 (6 bases). Trimming took off 4 bases at V and 3 bases at J, with 13 bases between the two ends. The CDR3 consists of 15 residues. Germline V lookup: CDR1 SGHTA, CDR2 FQGNSA. CDR3 region: CASSSGTQDYNEQFF. The CDR3 nucleotides are TGTGCCAGCAGCTCCGGGACTCAGGACTACAATGAGCAGTTCTTC. The full variable domain, in which reference TRBV7-2 and TRBJ2-1 provide the parts outside the CDR3, is GAGVSQSPSNKVTEKGKDVELRCDPISGHTALYWYRQSLGQGLEFLIYFQGNSAPDKSGLPSDRFSAERTGGSVSTLTIQRTQQEDSAVYLCASSSGTQDYNEQFFGPGTRLTVL.

J is TRBJ2-1 and V is TRBV5-4; tentative D call: TRBD1 (6 bases). Germline CDR1 reads SGHNT; CDR2 reads YYREEE (reference sequence). Trimming cost V 1 base and J 7 bases, with 12 bases left between them. The CDR3 contains 14 residues. This chain's CDR3 is CASSLSRGLNEQFF. In nucleotides, the CDR3 is TGTGCCAGCAGCTTGAGCAGGGGCTTGAATGAGCAGTTCTTC.

The rearrangement links TRBV7-9 to TRBJ2-1; D is perhaps TRBD2 (6 bases). The CDR3 is 17 residues long. Per the germline V gene, CDR1 is SEHNR and CDR2 is FQNEAQ (reference sequence). The V and J ends lost 1 base and 2 bases respectively, with 15 bases between them. The CDR3 coding sequence is TGTGCCAGCAGCTTAGTCCGGGGAGGTTTGGCCTACAATGAGCAGTTCTTC. It codes for CASSLVRGGLAYNEQFF. Complete variable domain (other parts from reference TRBV7-9 and TRBJ2-1): DTGVSQNPRHKITKRGQNVTFRCDPISEHNRLYWYRQTLGQGPEFLTYFQNEAQLEKSRLLSDRFSAERPKGSFSTLEIQRTEQGDSAMYLCASSLVRGGLAYNEQFFGPGTRLTVL.

The V gene is TRBV7-9, the J gene TRBJ2-5; 13 nucleotides agree with TRBD2. This CDR3 contains 17 residues. The V gene end was trimmed by 5 bases and the J gene end by 5 bases; junction bases not matched to a gene: 11. Germline loops: CDR1 SEHNR, CDR2 FQNEAQ (reference sequence). The CDR3 region has the DNA TGTGCCAGCAGCCCTGGACTAGCGGGGGCGAATCGGGAGACCCAGTACTTC. It specifies CASSPGLAGANRETQYF.

This chain uses TRBV2 with TRBJ1-2; 8 positions match TRBD1. V trimming: 8 bases; J trimming: 2 bases; junction bases outside the gene matches: 1. This CDR3 has 12 residues. CDR1 and CDR2 from the germline V gene are SNHLY and FYNNEI. In nucleotides, the CDR3 is TGTGCCAGCGGACAGGGAAACTATGGCTACACCTTC. It is translated as CASGQGNYGYTF. The complete variable domain, with remaining parts taken from reference TRBV2 and TRBJ1-2, reads EPEVTQTPSHQVTQMGQEVILRCVPISNHLYFYWYRQILGQKVEFLVSFYNNEISEKSEIFDDQFSVERPDGSNFTLKIRSTKLEDSAMYFCASGQGNYGYTFGSGTRLTVV.